This T cell receptor beta chain originates from a study of shared clonotypes between healthy human individuals. Regarding the study as a whole: Around 5.4% of naive CD4 clonotypes were common to a few donors.

Comments on this clone: Its antigen remains unknown.

The CDR3 runs 15 residues. V was pared by 3 bases and J by 0 bases, with 9 bases between. Germline assignment: CDR1 MDHEN and CDR2 SYDVKM. CD8 cells regarded as naive lacked CD45RO, were positively chosen for CCR7, and omitted terminally differentiated effector memory CD45RA+ cells. Roughly 30,000 T cell genomes (approximately 0.2 ug DNA) went into each sorted-subset replicate. TCRdb keeps only in-frame clones here, not all; method: immunoSEQ multiplex PCR. The data show about 2 million clones, with 85% to 95% seen just once and approximately 1.2% held by the top ten. The chain joins TRBV28 to TRBJ1-3; D not resolved. Sequenced: naive CD8+ T cells sorted from blood. The source is a man aged 18 to 30 in good health. CDR3 bases: TGTGCCAGCAGTTTGCGCAAGAACTCTGGAAACACCATATATTTT. Translation: CASSLRKNSGNTIYF.